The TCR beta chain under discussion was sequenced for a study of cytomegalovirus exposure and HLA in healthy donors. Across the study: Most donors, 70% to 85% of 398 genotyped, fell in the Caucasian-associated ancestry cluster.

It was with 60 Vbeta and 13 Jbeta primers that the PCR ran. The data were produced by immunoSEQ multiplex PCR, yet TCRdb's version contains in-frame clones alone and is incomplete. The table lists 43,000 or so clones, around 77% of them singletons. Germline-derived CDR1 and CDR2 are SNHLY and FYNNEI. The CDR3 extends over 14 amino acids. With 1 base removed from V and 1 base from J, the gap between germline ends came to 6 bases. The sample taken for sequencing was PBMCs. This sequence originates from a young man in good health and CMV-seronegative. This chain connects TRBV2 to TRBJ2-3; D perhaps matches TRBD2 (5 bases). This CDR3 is CASSEVGGTDTQYF. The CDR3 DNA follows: TGTGCCAGCAGTGAAGTGGGAGGCACAGATACGCAGTATTTT.